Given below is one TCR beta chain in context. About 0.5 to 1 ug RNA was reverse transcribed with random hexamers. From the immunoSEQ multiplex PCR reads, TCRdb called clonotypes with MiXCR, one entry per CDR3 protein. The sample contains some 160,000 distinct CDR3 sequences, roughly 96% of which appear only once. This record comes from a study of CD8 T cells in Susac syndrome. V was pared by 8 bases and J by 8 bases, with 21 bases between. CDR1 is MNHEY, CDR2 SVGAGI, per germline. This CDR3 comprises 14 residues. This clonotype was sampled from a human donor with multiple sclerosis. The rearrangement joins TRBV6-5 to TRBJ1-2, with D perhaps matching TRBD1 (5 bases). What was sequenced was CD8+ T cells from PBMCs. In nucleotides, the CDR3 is TGTGCCAGCTGTCTGGTTGGGGACTGCTTGGGCTACACCTTC. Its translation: CASCLVGDCLGYTF.